The 29 T cell receptor beta chains listed next were all sequenced from one sample in a study of spatial heterogeneity in lung cancer. TCRdb reprocessed the 5' RACE reads via MiXCR and lists one record per CDR3 protein. This table holds just under 40,000 distinct CDR3 sequences, less than 6% found once. This sample's time point: sample taken at primary tumor resection. Whole RNA, which was extracted from tumor, nontumor lung tissue or frozen PBMC, was sequenced without any cell sorting. The sample consisted of PBMCs, taken at surgery. These receptors were taken from a male donor with early-stage non-small cell lung cancer.

The chain has TRBV20-1 and TRBJ1-1, with D perhaps matching TRBD1 (5 bases). V was trimmed by 0 bases and J by 1 base, leaving 9 bases between them. The germline CDR1 and CDR2 sequences are DFQATT and SNEGSKA (reference sequence). This CDR3 has 14 amino acids. The CDR3 sequence is CSARDSGTNTEAFF. The CDR3 DNA reads as TGCAGTGCTAGAGATTCAGGGACGAACACTGAAGCTTTCTTT.

In the case of this clonotype: A much larger clone sits a single nucleotide away, making a read error possible. This chain connects TRBV5-5 to TRBJ2-7; D is ambiguous. From germline, CDR1 is SGHKS and CDR2 YYEKEE (reference sequence). Trimming removed 0 bases at V and 2 bases at J, with 18 bases between. This CDR3 contains 17 residues. This chain's CDR3 is CASSLAAAYGDTYEQYF. CDR3 nucleotides: TGTGCCAGCAGCTTGGCCGCAGCCTACGGCGATACCTACGAGCAGTACTTC.

This clonotype showed up many times. The chain uses TRBV7-8 and TRBJ1-1; possible D gene TRBD1, 6 bases. The CDR3 extends over 15 amino acids. The ends were cut back, 4 bases at V and 1 base at J, with 13 bases in the middle. Germline-derived CDR1 and CDR2 are SGHVS and FQNEAQ. CDR3 DNA sequence: TGTGCCAGCAGCTACAGGGCTGCATCGAACACTGAAGCTTTCTTT. Amino acid sequence: CASSYRAASNTEAFF.

This clonotype was counted ten times or more. This chain joins TRBV4-1 and TRBJ2-3, with 9 bases fitting TRBD2. Germline trimming cut 2 bases from V and 1 base from J; bases unmatched to any gene: 4. CDR1 and CDR2 (germline): MGHRA, YSYEKL. CDR3 length equals 16 residues. In DNA, the CDR3 is TGCGCCAGCAGCCAATTAGCGGGGGTGCGCACAGATACGCAGTATTTT. This encodes CASSQLAGVRTDTQYF.

This clonotype was picked up many times. The chain has TRBV5-1 and TRBJ2-7, with TRBD1 as a possible D gene (5 bases). Trimming removed 3 bases at V and 4 bases at J, with 8 bases between. CDR1 is SGHRS and CDR2 is YFSETQ in the germline V gene. CDR3 size: 12 residues. CDR3 nucleotides: TGCGCCAGCAGCTATCAGGGTTACGAGCAGTACTTC. This translates into CASSYQGYEQYF.

With respect to this clonotype: With a much larger clone just one base away, this may be a read error. V usage is TRBV14 and J usage is TRBJ1-1, with 8 bases that match TRBD1. The CDR3 spans 13 residues. CDR1 SGHDN and CDR2 FVKESK come from the germline V gene. The CDR3 bases are TGTGACAGCACCTTGGACAGGGACACTGAAGCTTTCTTT. Its translation is CDSTLDRDTEAFF.

In this sample, this clonotype turned up many times. The chain couples TRBV2 to TRBJ1-6; D unclear. The ends were cut back, 8 bases at V and 0 bases at J, with 8 bases in the middle. Germline values: CDR1 SNHLY, CDR2 FYNNEI. The CDR3 has 14 amino acids. CDR3 residues: CASSGSSYNSPLHF. CDR3 nucleotides: TGTGCCAGCTCGGGGAGCTCCTATAATTCACCCCTCCACTTT.

This clonotype was counted a few times. The CDR3 loop reads CASSLAGGWSSYNEQFF. The DNA for the CDR3 is TGTGCCAGCAGCTTGGCGGGGGGATGGAGCTCCTACAATGAGCAGTTCTTC. The chain carries TRBV5-4 and TRBJ2-1; 7 nucleotides match TRBD2. Germline CDR1 is SGHNT and CDR2 is YYREEE (reference sequence). Trimming at V came to 0 bases and at J to 0 bases, leaving 6 bases not matched to a gene. The CDR3 extends over 17 amino acids.

This clonotype was seen ten or more times. One end of the junction is discordant with germline, which a read error may explain. This chain joins TRBV4-3 and TRBJ2-5; 13 bases fit TRBD2. The CDR3 totals 15 residues. Per germline, CDR1 LGHNA and CDR2 YSLEER. CDR3 in amino acids: CASTQLAGGQETQYF. The CDR3 DNA follows: TGCGCCAGCACCCAACTAGCGGGGGGGCAAGAGACCCAGTACTTC.

At least ten counts were recorded for this clonotype. This chain connects TRBV20-1 to TRBJ1-5; perhaps TRBD1 as D (5 bases). CDR3 length equals 13 residues. Germline lookup yields CDR1 DFQATT and CDR2 SNEGSKA (reference sequence). V shed 1 base and J shed 7 bases, with 11 bases lying between them. CDR3 sequence reads: CSARAGGSQPQHF. The CDR3 DNA sequence: TGCAGTGCTAGAGCTGGGGGAAGCCAGCCCCAGCATTTT.

In this sample, this clonotype turned up many times. This chain links TRBV19 with TRBJ2-1; TRBD1 aligns across 7 bases. V lost 5 bases, J lost 4 bases, and 8 bases stayed unmatched. This CDR3 has 15 residues. Germline V gene lookup returns CDR1 LNHDA and CDR2 SQIVND (reference sequence). The CDR3 protein is CASSLTGSPYNEQFF. The CDR3 nucleotides read TGTGCCAGTAGTTTGACAGGGTCACCGTACAATGAGCAGTTCTTC.

This clonotype was counted only a few times. The rearrangement joins TRBV30 to TRBJ2-2; weak D call: TRBD1 (6 bases). The V and J ends lost 3 bases and 6 bases respectively, with 17 bases between them. The CDR3 extends over 15 amino acids. The germline CDR1 and CDR2 sequences are GTSNPN and SVGIG (reference sequence). The CDR3 reads CAWRSFYRDSGELFF. The DNA of the CDR3 is TGTGCCTGGAGATCGTTCTACAGGGATTCCGGGGAGCTGTTTTTT.

This clonotype showed up many times. The chain recombines TRBV19 with TRBJ1-4, with a tentative D call TRBD1 (6 bases). The CDR3 totals 14 residues. V was clipped by 9 bases and J by 3 bases, with 14 bases between them. Germline assignment: CDR1 LNHDA and CDR2 SQIVND (reference sequence). The CDR3 DNA is TGTGCCAGCTCAATACAGGGTGCTAATGAAAAACTGTTTTTT. Translated, it gives CASSIQGANEKLFF.

This clonotype was seen at least ten times. This chain joins TRBV6-2 or TRBV6-3 and TRBJ2-1; 12 positions match TRBD2. The CDR3 runs 16 residues. Germline values: CDR1 MNHEY, CDR2 SVGEGT. The junction had 7 bases not matched to a gene; V was cut back by 5 bases and J by 5 bases. In nucleotides, the CDR3 is TGTGCCAGCAGTCTAACCCTAGCGGGGGGGAACAATGAGCAGTTCTTC. Translation: CASSLTLAGGNNEQFF.

This clonotype was detected ten times or more. The V gene is TRBV7-2, the J gene TRBJ2-3, with unresolved D. The CDR3 runs to 13 residues. Germline-derived CDR1 and CDR2 are SGHTA and FQGNSA. V was cut by 0 bases and J by 4 bases, with 5 bases left in between. CDR3: CASSLAPPDTQYF. The CDR3 nucleotides read TGTGCCAGCAGCTTAGCCCCGCCAGATACGCAGTATTTT.

This clonotype was seen many times. The chain joins TRBV2 to TRBJ2-1; D is unresolved. V lost 6 bases, J lost 8 bases, and 5 bases lay in between. This CDR3 has 10 residues. Germline CDR1 and CDR2: SNHLY and FYNNEI. The CDR3 coding sequence is TGTGCCAGCAGCCCCCATGAGCAGTTCTTC. This gives the protein CASSPHEQFF. Using reference TRBV2 and TRBJ2-1 for the parts outside the CDR3, the full variable domain is EPEVTQTPSHQVTQMGQEVILRCVPISNHLYFYWYRQILGQKVEFLVSFYNNEISEKSEIFDDQFSVERPDGSNFTLKIRSTKLEDSAMYFCASSPHEQFFGPGTRLTVL.

This clonotype has ten or more counts. The V and J genes are TRBV6-5 and TRBJ1-2; D is perhaps TRBD1 (5 bases). The CDR3 is made up of 13 amino acids. Trimming pared 4 bases from V and 1 base from J, leaving 7 bases between. CDR1 MNHEY and CDR2 SVGAGI come from the germline V gene. The CDR3 bases are TGTGCCAGCAGTTTCCAGGGTAACTATGGCTACACCTTC. Its translation is CASSFQGNYGYTF.

This clonotype was observed many times. The chain links TRBV4-1 to TRBJ1-1, with 9 bases identical to TRBD1. CDR1 MGHRA and CDR2 YSYEKL come from the germline V gene. The CDR3 contains 16 residues. V lost 2 bases and J lost 10; bases outside the gene matches: 14. CDR3 in amino acids: CASSQNTGQGKYSAFF. In DNA form, the CDR3 reads TGCGCCAGCAGCCAAAATACGGGACAGGGCAAATACTCAGCTTTCTTT.

Ten or more counts support this clonotype. V is TRBV5-5 and J is TRBJ1-1, with D maybe TRBD1 (5 bases). V was cut by 2 bases and J by 3 bases, with 8 bases left in between. Per germline, CDR1 SGHKS and CDR2 YYEKEE (reference sequence). The CDR3 sequence is 13 residues long. CDR3 loop: CASSFFRDTEAFF. The CDR3 nucleotides are TGTGCCAGCAGCTTTTTCAGGGACACTGAAGCTTTCTTT.

Ten or more counts support this clonotype. V usage is TRBV11-3 and J usage is TRBJ2-3; TRBD1 or TRBD2 may be the D gene (5 bases each). The germline V gene encodes CDR1 SGHNT and CDR2 YENEEA. The CDR3 covers 16 residues. V lost 1 base and J 3 bases, leaving 14 bases between the germline ends. CDR3 amino acids: CASSLGLGTETDTQYF. The CDR3 DNA is TGTGCCAGCAGCTTAGGGCTAGGGACGGAAACAGATACGCAGTATTTT.

The table lists this clonotype with many counts. V gene TRBV28 combines with J gene TRBJ1-6; TRBD1 is a possible D gene (6 bases). V lost 5 bases and J 3 bases, leaving 11 bases between the germline ends. Germline CDR1 reads MDHEN; CDR2 reads SYDVKM. This CDR3 comprises 15 residues. The DNA for the CDR3 is TGTGCCAGCAGTGGAGGGGGTTTCTATAATTCACCCCTCCACTTT. This encodes CASSGGGFYNSPLHF.

Ten or more counts support this clonotype. The rearrangement links TRBV29-1 to TRBJ1-1; 9 nucleotides agree with TRBD1. CDR1 SQVTM and CDR2 ANQGSEA come from the germline V gene. This CDR3 is 13 amino acids long. V trimming: 5 bases; J trimming: 1 base; junction bases outside the gene matches: 2. CDR3 sequence (DNA): TGCAGCGTTCTACAGGGGGCGAACACTGAAGCTTTCTTT. It encodes CSVLQGANTEAFF.

The chain combines TRBV25-1 with TRBJ2-7; weak D call: TRBD1 (5 bases). Between the trimmed V and J ends, which lost 8 bases and 2 bases, there was a span of 16 bases. The CDR3 runs 14 residues. Germline V gene data show CDR1 as MGHDK and CDR2 as SYGVNS. The CDR3 sequence: CASARQFPTYEQYF. CDR3 nucleotides: TGTGCCAGCGCAAGACAGTTTCCTACCTACGAGCAGTACTTC.

This clonotype was recorded many times. The rearrangement uses TRBV7-6 and TRBJ2-7; 8 bases map to TRBD1. The ends lost 3 bases at V and 2 bases at J; junction bases unmatched: 3. Germline CDR1 and CDR2: SGHVS and FNYEAQ. The CDR3 consists of 14 residues. The CDR3 loop reads CASSLGRGPYEQYF. For the CDR3, the DNA is TGTGCCAGCAGCTTGGGCAGGGGGCCCTACGAGCAGTACTTC.

This clonotype turned up a few times. This chain joins TRBV18 and TRBJ2-3, with 8 nucleotides matching TRBD2. Per germline, CDR1 KGHSH and CDR2 LQKENI. V trimming: 5 bases; J trimming: 0 bases; junction bases outside the gene matches: 7. This CDR3 comprises 16 residues. The CDR3 sequence: CASSKTSGSSTDTQYF. The CDR3 DNA is TGTGCCAGCTCAAAAACTAGCGGCTCGAGCACAGATACGCAGTATTTT.

The chain uses TRBV20-1 and TRBJ2-7; 10 bases line up with TRBD1. The CDR3 has 13 residues. V dropped 4 bases and J dropped 2; count of bases not matched to a gene: 2. Germline V gene data show CDR1 as DFQATT and CDR2 as SNEGSKA (reference sequence). The CDR3 nucleotides read TGCAGTGCTACGGGACAGGGGCCCTACGAGCAGTACTTC. Its translation: CSATGQGPYEQYF.

This clonotype is labeled as medium-sized. The chain couples TRBV7-2 to TRBJ1-5; D is perhaps TRBD1 (6 bases). CDR3 length: 15 residues. Germline-derived CDR1 and CDR2 are SGHTA and FQGNSA. Trimming stripped 5 bases from V and 0 bases from J, with 11 bases between. The CDR3 sequence is CASSNRVISNQPQHF. CDR3 DNA: TGTGCCAGCAGCAACAGGGTTATTAGCAATCAGCCCCAGCATTTT.

This clonotype was recorded at least ten times. This chain joins TRBV29-1 and TRBJ1-2, with D possibly matching TRBD1 (6 bases). There are 13 residues in the CDR3. CDR1 is SQVTM, CDR2 ANQGSEA, per germline. Deletions cut 3 bases from V and 4 bases from J, with 12 bases between. DNA of the CDR3: TGCAGCGTTGATTGGGCAGGGGTCTATGGCTACACCTTC. Residues: CSVDWAGVYGYTF.

This clonotype was recorded many times. V and J are TRBV20-1 and TRBJ2-7; no clear D gene. V lost 4 bases and J 3 bases, leaving 7 bases between the germline ends. The length of the CDR3 is 11 residues. Germline V gene data show CDR1 as DFQATT and CDR2 as SNEGSKA (reference sequence). As DNA, the CDR3 is TGCAGTGCTAACGCGTTCTACGAGCAGTACTTC. Translating gives CSANAFYEQYF.